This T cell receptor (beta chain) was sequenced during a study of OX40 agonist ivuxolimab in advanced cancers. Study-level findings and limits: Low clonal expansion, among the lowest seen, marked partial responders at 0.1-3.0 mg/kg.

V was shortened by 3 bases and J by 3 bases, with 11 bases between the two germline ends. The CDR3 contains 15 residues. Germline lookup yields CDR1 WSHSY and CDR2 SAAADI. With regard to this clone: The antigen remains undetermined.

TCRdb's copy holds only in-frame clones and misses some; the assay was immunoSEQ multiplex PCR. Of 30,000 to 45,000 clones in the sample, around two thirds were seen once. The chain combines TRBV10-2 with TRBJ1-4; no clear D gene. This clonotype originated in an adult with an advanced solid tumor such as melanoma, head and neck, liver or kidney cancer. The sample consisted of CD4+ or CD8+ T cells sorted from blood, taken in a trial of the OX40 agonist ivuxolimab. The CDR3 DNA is TGCGCCAGCAGTGAATTCGACGTTTCTAATGAAAAACTGTTTTTT. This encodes CASSEFDVSNEKLFF.